These 2 T cell receptor beta chains were sequenced from one sample in a study of molecular identifiers for immune sequencing clone quantification. Each CDR3 protein is one row after TCRdb ran MiXCR on the PCR reads. In the table there are fewer than 100,000 distinct CDR3 sequences, under 25% of which are singletons. The specimen sequenced was naive CD8+ T cells from blood, with Jurkat cell RNA spiked in. Specified subset: FACS-sorted CD8+CD4-CCR7+CD45RA+ naive T cells. The receptors stem from a human donor in good health. Some libraries in this study had Jurkat cell RNA spiked in.

The CDR3 bases are TGTGCCAGCAGTTACGAGGACTACAATGAGCAGTTCTTC. Amino acid sequence: CASSYEDYNEQFF. The V and J genes are TRBV6-2 or TRBV6-3 and TRBJ2-1; D unresolved. There are 13 residues in the CDR3. CDR1 and CDR2 (germline): MNHEY, SVGEGT. Trimming shortened V by 2 bases and J by 3 bases, and 5 bases separated the two germline ends.

V is TRBV4-2 and J is TRBJ2-1; a weak D match, TRBD2 (5 bases). Germline values: CDR1 LGHNA, CDR2 YNFKEQ. The CDR3 has 17 amino acids. Trimming cost V 1 base and J 0 bases, with 13 bases left between them. The CDR3 protein is CASSQGAGLSSYNEQFF. The CDR3 coding sequence is TGTGCCAGCAGCCAAGGTGCGGGCCTAAGCTCCTACAATGAGCAGTTCTTC.